This entry features one T cell receptor beta chain sequence. This sample is drawn from a study of T cell changes during pregnancy in multiple sclerosis. Sequencing used immunoSEQ multiplex PCR; TCRdb keeps in-frame clones, though not all of them. The sample consists of about 34,000 clones, over 75% of them appearing once. Germline values: CDR1 SGHDT, CDR2 YYEEEE. The CDR3 extends over 15 amino acids. V lost 0 bases to trimming and J lost 4 bases; unmatched junction nucleotides: 1. The chain is built from TRBV5-6 and TRBJ2-5, with 12 bases lining up with TRBD1. The receptor comes from a female donor with multiple sclerosis, enrolled in a pregnancy study. Source: CD8+ T cells from peripheral blood mononuclear cells, taken in the first trimester of pregnancy. This chain's CDR3 is CASSLGDRGRETQYF. The CDR3 bases are TGTGCCAGCAGCTTGGGGGACAGGGGGCGAGAGACCCAGTACTTC.